The 24 T cell receptor beta chains below all came from one sample that was sequenced in a study of blood T cells in healthy people across ages. With a J-beta primer mix and a sample-barcoded 5' primer, a second PCR ran roughly 6 to 12 cycles. TCRdb fed the 5' RACE reads into MiXCR, producing one record per CDR3 protein. The sample contains hundreds of thousands of distinct CDR3 sequences, less than 45% of which appear only once. What was sequenced was blood. Receptor source: a man older than 75 in good health.

The gene calls are TRBV6-2 or TRBV6-3 and TRBJ2-4, with 7 bases matching TRBD1. Per the germline V gene, CDR1 is MNHEY and CDR2 is SVGEGT. The V segment lost 6 bases and the J segment 3 bases; nucleotides outside the gene matches: 5. This CDR3 comprises 14 residues. In DNA, the CDR3 is TGTGCCAGCAGGTTCCGGGACAGCAAAAACATTCAGTACTTC. Protein product: CASRFRDSKNIQYF.

This clonotype is a singleton in its sample. The genes are TRBV6-2 or TRBV6-3 and TRBJ2-2; D gene uncertain. Trimming left V 0 bases short and J 6 bases short, with 20 bases between. Germline CDR1 and CDR2: MNHEY and SVGEGT. The CDR3 has 18 residues. The CDR3 loop is CASSYSKFRLGSAGELFF. DNA for the CDR3: TGTGCCAGCAGTTACTCGAAATTCCGGTTAGGCTCGGCCGGGGAGCTGTTTTTT.

This chain uses TRBV9 with TRBJ2-1; TRBD2 aligns across 8 bases. This CDR3 is 18 amino acids long. Trimming cost V 1 base and J 0 bases; bases outside gene matches: 9. Germline CDR1 reads SGDLS; CDR2 reads YYNGEE. The DNA of the CDR3 is TGTGCCAGCAGCGTATCAACTAGCGGTTTGAGCTCCTACAATGAGCAGTTCTTC. Protein product: CASSVSTSGLSSYNEQFF.

This clonotype came up once. The chain links TRBV29-1 to TRBJ1-2; D is undetermined. The CDR3 loop spans 11 amino acids. V was pared by 5 bases and J by 5 bases, with 9 bases between. CDR1 and CDR2 (germline): SQVTM, ANQGSEA. The CDR3 region has the DNA TGCAGCGTTACGTACGGATATGGCTACACCTTC. Amino acid sequence: CSVTYGYGYTF.

A single count supports this clonotype. CDR3 coding DNA: TGTGCCAGCAGTACCGACGGGTACAATGAGCAGTACTTC. Translation: CASSTDGYNEQYF. The chain has TRBV27 and TRBJ2-5, with unresolved D. V was cut by 5 bases and J by 11 bases, with 18 bases left in between. Germline V gene lookup returns CDR1 MNHEY and CDR2 SMNVEV (reference sequence). This CDR3 is 13 amino acids long.

This clonotype has a count of ten or more. The V gene is TRBV4-1, the J gene TRBJ2-5; maybe TRBD1 (5 bases). The CDR3 has 14 residues. CDR1 and CDR2 (germline): MGHRA, YSYEKL. Deletions cut 3 bases from V and 2 bases from J, with 10 bases between. DNA of the CDR3: TGCGCCAGCAGCCACCCAGACAGACAAGAGACCCAGTACTTC. It codes for CASSHPDRQETQYF.

In this sample, this clonotype turned up a few times. V and J are TRBV20-1 and TRBJ2-7; weak D call: TRBD1 (5 bases). The CDR3 loop spans 12 amino acids. Germline V gene sequence: CDR1 DFQATT, CDR2 SNEGSKA (reference sequence). The V end was cut by 1 base, the J end by 2 bases, with 6 bases between. The CDR3 DNA follows: TGCAGTGCTAGAGTGGACACCTACGAGCAGTACTTC. Translation: CSARVDTYEQYF.

This sequence joins TRBV20-1 and TRBJ2-7; maybe TRBD2 (5 bases). V lost 7 bases and J 1 base, leaving 11 bases between the germline ends. Germline CDR1 reads DFQATT; CDR2 reads SNEGSKA (reference sequence). The CDR3 consists of 12 residues. The CDR3 reads CSGETHSYEQYF. The CDR3, as DNA: TGCAGTGGGGAGACTCATTCCTACGAGCAGTACTTC.

The chain recombines TRBV12-3 or TRBV12-4 with TRBJ2-1; possibly TRBD1 or TRBD2 for D (6 bases each). Trimming stripped 3 bases from V and 5 bases from J, with 11 bases between. The CDR3 sequence is 14 residues long. The CDR3 DNA is TGTGCCAGCAGTTTTAACCGGGGGCACAATGAGCAGTTCTTC. This translates into CASSFNRGHNEQFF.

J is TRBJ2-1 and V is TRBV9; D unresolved. Germline values: CDR1 SGDLS, CDR2 YYNGEE. The length of the CDR3 is 14 residues. V dropped 3 bases and J dropped 1 base, with 8 bases sitting between them. For the CDR3, the DNA is TGTGCCAGCAGCGCCCGACCATCCTACAATGAGCAGTTCTTC. Translated: CASSARPSYNEQFF.

This clonotype appeared a few times. The CDR3 is CASSLDSRIYQPQHF. CDR3 coding DNA: TGTGCCAGCAGCTTAGATAGCCGTATCTACCAGCCCCAGCATTTT. The V and J genes are TRBV7-2 and TRBJ1-5; D ambiguous. V was trimmed by 1 base and J by 7 bases, leaving 14 bases between them. This CDR3 is built from 15 residues. Germline V gene data show CDR1 as SGHTA and CDR2 as FQGNSA.

This chain links TRBV5-5 with TRBJ2-1; unclear D gene. The CDR3 is made up of 15 amino acids. Trimming cost V 0 bases and J 4 bases, with 11 bases left between them. Germline lookup yields CDR1 SGHKS and CDR2 YYEKEE (reference sequence). The CDR3 sequence is CASSLDSGDYNEQFF. The CDR3 DNA reads as TGTGCCAGCAGCTTGGATTCAGGCGATTACAATGAGCAGTTCTTC.

The gene calls are TRBV6-5 and TRBJ1-4; D may be TRBD1 (5 bases). The V and J ends lost 0 bases and 3 bases respectively, with 8 bases between them. CDR3 length: 15 residues. Germline V CDR1 and CDR2: MNHEY, SVGAGI. As DNA, the CDR3 is TGTGCCAGCAGTTACTCGGGGGTAGCTAATGAAAAACTGTTTTTT. It encodes CASSYSGVANEKLFF.

The chain employs TRBV29-1 and TRBJ2-3; 10 bases line up with TRBD1. The V gene end was trimmed by 6 bases and the J gene end by 1 base; junction bases not matched to a gene: 7. Germline CDR1 is SQVTM and CDR2 is ANQGSEA. This CDR3 is 15 amino acids long. The CDR3 protein is CSVVTGGYGTDTQYF. DNA of the CDR3: TGCAGCGTCGTGACAGGGGGCTATGGCACAGATACGCAGTATTTT.

The CDR3 DNA reads TGCGCCAGCAGCCAAGAAGGAATGGGGGCGAGGGGAGAGACCCAGTACTTC. This gives the protein CASSQEGMGARGETQYF. The chain is built from TRBV4-3 and TRBJ2-5; TRBD1 might be the D (6 bases). Germline V gives CDR1 LGHNA, CDR2 YSLEER. Trimming shortened V by 0 bases and J by 4 bases, and 18 bases separated the two germline ends. There are 17 residues in the CDR3.

This sequence joins TRBV9 and TRBJ1-4; D may be TRBD1 (6 bases). CDR3 length: 13 residues. Germline V gives CDR1 SGDLS, CDR2 YYNGEE. V lost 3 bases, J lost 11 bases, and 14 bases lay in between. The CDR3 DNA reads TGTGCCAGCAGCGAGAGGACTCAGGGGAAACTGTTTTTT. Translating gives CASSERTQGKLFF.

This clonotype was picked up a small number of times. The chain carries TRBV7-3 and TRBJ1-2; 7 positions match TRBD1. The V gene end was trimmed by 2 bases and the J gene end by 8 bases; junction bases not matched to a gene: 8. The CDR3 loop spans 14 amino acids. The V gene's germline CDR1 is SGHTA and CDR2 FQGTGA. The CDR3 loop is CASSLDRARRGYTF. Here the CDR3 DNA reads TGTGCCAGCAGCTTAGACAGGGCGAGGAGGGGCTACACCTTC.

The chain links TRBV7-3 to TRBJ2-3; 7 positions match TRBD1. V lost 0 bases and J lost 5; bases outside the gene matches: 14. The CDR3 loop spans 18 amino acids. Germline CDR1 is SGHTA and CDR2 is FQGTGA. The CDR3 DNA is TGTGCCAGCAGCTTAACCGGCACCAAAGGGGGCTGGGTAGATACGCAGTATTTT. It yields the protein CASSLTGTKGGWVDTQYF.

The CDR3 DNA follows: TGTGCCAGCAGCTCAGAAGTCCTAGCGTGCGAGCAGTACTTC. It codes for CASSSEVLACEQYF. The chain couples TRBV7-2 to TRBJ2-7, with D possibly being TRBD2 (6 bases). Germline lookup yields CDR1 SGHTA and CDR2 FQGNSA. V dropped 4 bases and J dropped 6 bases, with 16 bases sitting between them. This CDR3 spans 14 amino acids. Full variable domain (rest looked up from reference TRBV7-2 and TRBJ2-7): GAGVSQSPSNKVTEKGKDVELRCDPISGHTALYWYRQSLGQGLEFLIYFQGNSAPDKSGLPSDRFSAERTGGSVSTLTIQRTQQEDSAVYLCASSSEVLACEQYFGPGTRLTVT.

This clonotype was seen a handful of times. The chain is built from TRBV6-2 or TRBV6-3 and TRBJ2-7; D is unresolved. Trimming removed 2 bases at V and 6 bases at J, with 8 bases between. Per germline, CDR1 MNHEY and CDR2 SVGEGT. CDR3 length equals 12 residues. CDR3 nucleotide sequence: TGTGCCAGCAGTTACCCGGGTGGCGAGCAGTACTTC. Translation gives CASSYPGGEQYF.

This clonotype was observed at least ten times. The chain combines TRBV12-3 or TRBV12-4 with TRBJ2-4; 11 nucleotides match TRBD1. With 3 bases clipped from V and 9 bases from J, the junction kept 4 bases outside the gene matches. This CDR3 is 14 amino acids long. For the CDR3, the DNA is TGTGCCAGCAGTTTCGGACAGGGGGCTAGCATTCAGTACTTC. Translation gives CASSFGQGASIQYF.

This chain links TRBV2 with TRBJ1-5; no reliable D call. The CDR3 covers 14 residues. Trimming shortened V by 10 bases and J by 1 base, and 14 bases separated the two germline ends. Per germline, CDR1 SNHLY and CDR2 FYNNEI. This CDR3 reads CANLGVQSNQPQHF. Here the CDR3 DNA reads TGTGCCAACCTCGGGGTCCAAAGCAATCAGCCCCAGCATTTT.

The chain uses TRBV20-1 and TRBJ2-5; the D gene is possibly TRBD1 (6 bases). Trimming shortened V by 7 bases and J by 11 bases, and 32 bases separated the two germline ends. This CDR3 comprises 16 residues. Germline V gene data show CDR1 as DFQATT and CDR2 as SNEGSKA (reference sequence). CDR3 coding DNA: TGCAGTGTGAGCGGACAGTCGGGGAGAGTAAGCAATGAGCAGTACTTC. Protein product: CSVSGQSGRVSNEQYF.

This chain joins TRBV6-2 or TRBV6-3 and TRBJ1-5; no clear D. The CDR3 extends over 14 amino acids. Trimming left V 5 bases short and J 0 bases short, with 8 bases between. In germline, CDR1 is MNHEY, CDR2 SVGEGT. Here the CDR3 reads CASSPDNSNQPQHF. The CDR3 nucleotides read TGTGCCAGCAGTCCAGACAATAGCAATCAGCCCCAGCATTTT.